A single sample gave rise to the 13 T cell receptor beta chains below, sequenced in a study of blood T cell repertoires in COVID-19. Here immunoSEQ multiplex PCR was the method, and the copy in TCRdb shows in-frame clones only, minus some. This table has about 140,000 clones, approximately 82% appearing once. Material: peripheral blood. These TCRs come from a human donor in a cohort sampled during active COVID-19.

This clone has only one observation. In DNA form, the CDR3 reads TGTGCCAGCAGCCAAGTGGGAACAGGGTCCGCAGAGACCCAGTACTTC. It yields the protein CASSQVGTGSAETQYF. The rearrangement joins TRBV4-2 to TRBJ2-5; D possibly corresponds to TRBD1 (6 bases). The CDR3 is made up of 16 amino acids. CDR1 is LGHNA and CDR2 is YNFKEQ in the germline V gene. V lost 1 base, J lost 4 bases, and 16 bases lay in between.

The table lists this clone with a few counts. The chain combines TRBV5-4 with TRBJ2-7; 7 positions agree with TRBD2. J was trimmed by 2 bases and V by 1 base; bases with no gene match: 9. CDR1 and CDR2 (germline): SGHNT, YYREEE (reference sequence). This CDR3 is 16 amino acids long. CDR3 sequence reads: CASSLSSGLDTYEQYF. CDR3 nucleotide sequence: TGTGCCAGCAGCTTGAGTTCCGGACTAGACACCTACGAGCAGTACTTC.

The chain recombines TRBV28 with TRBJ2-1, with 9 nucleotides matching TRBD2. Trimming at V came to 5 bases and at J to 4 bases, leaving 6 bases not matched to a gene. The CDR3 has 15 amino acids. Germline V gene lookup returns CDR1 MDHEN and CDR2 SYDVKM. The CDR3 DNA is TGTGCCAGCAGTAAATCTAGCGGGGTATACAATGAGCAGTTCTTC. Protein product: CASSKSSGVYNEQFF.

V gene TRBV20-1 combines with J gene TRBJ1-4; D perhaps matches TRBD1 (5 bases). CDR1 is DFQATT, CDR2 SNEGSKA, per germline (reference sequence). This CDR3 region has 11 residues. Deletions cut 4 bases from V and 6 bases from J, with 6 bases between. The CDR3 protein is CSAKGDEKLFF. CDR3 in DNA: TGCAGTGCTAAAGGGGATGAAAAACTGTTTTTT.

The rearrangement uses TRBV19 and TRBJ2-3; 10 bases fit TRBD1. Germline lookup yields CDR1 LNHDA and CDR2 SQIVND (reference sequence). The CDR3 is made up of 17 amino acids. V trimming: 1 base; J trimming: 2 bases; junction bases outside the gene matches: 6. CDR3 nucleotides: TGTGCCAGTAGTATAGGAGGGACAGGGGATCCCACAGATACGCAGTATTTT. Translation: CASSIGGTGDPTDTQYF.

This clone was seen only once. At one end the junction does not follow the germline gene, possibly because of a read error. This chain joins TRBV6-5 and TRBJ2-7; TRBD1 aligns across 10 bases. This CDR3 spans 13 amino acids. CDR1 and CDR2 from the germline V gene are MNHEY and SVGAGI. The CDR3 DNA is TGTGCCAGCAGTTCTCCCGGGACAGGGGAGCATTACTTC. It translates to CASSSPGTGEHYF.

J is TRBJ2-2 and V is TRBV7-6; 9 positions match TRBD2. The CDR3 is 20 residues long. Germline CDR1 SGHVS, CDR2 FNYEAQ. V was pared by 1 base and J by 4 bases, with 16 bases of the junction left unmatched. In nucleotides, the CDR3 is TGTGCCAGCAGCTTAGGGCGCTCGGCGGGAGGGCCCTCGGGCACCGGGGAGCTGTTTTTT. Translated, it gives CASSLGRSAGGPSGTGELFF.

V gene TRBV20-1 combines with J gene TRBJ2-1, with 7 bases aligning to TRBD2. The V gene's germline CDR1 is DFQATT and CDR2 SNEGSKA (reference sequence). V trimming: 7 bases; J trimming: 8 bases; junction bases outside the gene matches: 5. This CDR3 is 11 amino acids long. The CDR3 loop is CSGTRDYEQFF. CDR3 sequence (DNA): TGCAGTGGGACTAGGGATTATGAGCAGTTCTTC.

This chain connects TRBV4-2 to TRBJ2-5; D is possibly TRBD1 (6 bases). This CDR3 comprises 17 residues. V lost 1 base and J 1 base, leaving 16 bases between the germline ends. Per germline, CDR1 LGHNA and CDR2 YNFKEQ. The CDR3: CASSQGGFRGFQETQYF. Written as DNA, the CDR3 is TGTGCCAGCAGCCAAGGGGGTTTTAGGGGGTTCCAAGAGACCCAGTACTTC.

The chain couples TRBV27 to TRBJ1-2, with a possible D match to TRBD1 (5 bases). Germline values: CDR1 MNHEY, CDR2 SMNVEV (reference sequence). The CDR3 is 14 residues long. The germline V and J ends were trimmed by 6 bases and 0 bases, with 11 bases remaining between them. In DNA, the CDR3 is TGTGCCAGCAGCTTTGGGGGGGCTAACTATGGCTACACCTTC. It yields the protein CASSFGGANYGYTF.

This chain connects TRBV5-1 to TRBJ2-2; 9 nucleotides align to TRBD2. V was pared by 2 bases and J by 3 bases, with 5 bases of the junction left unmatched. The CDR3 is 16 amino acids. The germline V gene encodes CDR1 SGHRS and CDR2 YFSETQ. The CDR3 bases are TGCGCCAGCAGCTTCCTGGCGGGAGGGCACACCGGGGAGCTGTTTTTT. This encodes CASSFLAGGHTGELFF.

This clone has only one observation. CDR3 loop: CASSLIGYYNYGYTF. CDR3 nucleotide sequence: TGTGCCAGCAGCCTGATAGGATACTATAACTATGGCTACACCTTC. This sequence joins TRBV5-6 and TRBJ1-2; D gene unclear. The germline V gene encodes CDR1 SGHDT and CDR2 YYEEEE. V was shortened by 4 bases and J by 1 base, with 14 bases between the two germline ends. This CDR3 region has 15 residues.

The V and J genes are TRBV19 and TRBJ1-5; D is perhaps TRBD1 (6 bases). Trimming removed 4 bases from V and 5 bases from J, with 18 bases in between. The CDR3 is made up of 16 amino acids. In germline, CDR1 is LNHDA, CDR2 SQIVND (reference sequence). For the CDR3, the DNA is TGTGCCAGTAGTACCGTGCAGGGGTCGCCCCATCAGCCCCAGCATTTT. It specifies CASSTVQGSPHQPQHF.